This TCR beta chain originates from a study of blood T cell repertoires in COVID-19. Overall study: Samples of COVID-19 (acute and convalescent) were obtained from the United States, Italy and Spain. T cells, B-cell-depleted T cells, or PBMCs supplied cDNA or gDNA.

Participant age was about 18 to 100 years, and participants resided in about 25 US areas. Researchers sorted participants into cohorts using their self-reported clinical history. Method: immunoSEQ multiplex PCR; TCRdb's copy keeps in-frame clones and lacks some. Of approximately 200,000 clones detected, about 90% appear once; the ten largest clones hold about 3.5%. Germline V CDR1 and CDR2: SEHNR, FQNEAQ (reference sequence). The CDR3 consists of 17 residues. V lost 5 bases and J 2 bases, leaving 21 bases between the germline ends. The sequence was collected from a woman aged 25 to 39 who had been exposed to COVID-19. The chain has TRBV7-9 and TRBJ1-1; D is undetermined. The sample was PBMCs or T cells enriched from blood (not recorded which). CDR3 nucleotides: TGTGCCAGCAGCACTAACCGGATGGGAGGACTAAACACTGAAGCTTTCTTT. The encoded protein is CASSTNRMGGLNTEAFF.